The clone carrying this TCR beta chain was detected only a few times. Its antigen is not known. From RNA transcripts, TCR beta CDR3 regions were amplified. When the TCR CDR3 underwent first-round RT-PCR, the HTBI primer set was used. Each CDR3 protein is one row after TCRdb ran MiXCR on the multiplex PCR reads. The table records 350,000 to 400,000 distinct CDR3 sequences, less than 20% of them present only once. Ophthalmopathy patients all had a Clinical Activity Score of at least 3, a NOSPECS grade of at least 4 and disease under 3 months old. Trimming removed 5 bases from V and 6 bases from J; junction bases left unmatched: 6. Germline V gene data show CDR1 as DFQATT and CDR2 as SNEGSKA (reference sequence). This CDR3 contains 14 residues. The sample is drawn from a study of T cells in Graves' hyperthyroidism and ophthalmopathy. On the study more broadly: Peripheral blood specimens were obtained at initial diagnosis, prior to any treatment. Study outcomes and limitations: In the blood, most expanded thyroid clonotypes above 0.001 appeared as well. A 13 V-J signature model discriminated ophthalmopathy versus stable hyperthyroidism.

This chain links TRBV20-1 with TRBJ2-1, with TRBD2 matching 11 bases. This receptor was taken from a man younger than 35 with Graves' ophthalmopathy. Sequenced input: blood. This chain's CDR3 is CSAFSGGAANEQFF. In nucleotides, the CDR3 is TGCAGTGCTTTTAGCGGGGGGGCAGCCAATGAGCAGTTCTTC.